The rows below give T cell receptor beta chains drawn from one sample of a study of T cells in Graves' hyperthyroidism and ophthalmopathy. Via MiXCR, TCRdb re-called the multiplex PCR reads, giving one row per CDR3 protein. The sample lists 560,000 or so distinct CDR3 sequences; 20% were seen once. The material sequenced was blood. The receptor source for this set is a man between 40 and 49 years old with Graves' ophthalmopathy. Both conserved end residues are part of each CDR3. Fields, in order: J gene, clone size, D gene, V gene, CDR3 protein, CDR3 DNA. D genes are given only for firm matches. Clone size is shown for a subset of rows, as once, few, many or a class of expanded clone.

TRBJ2-1	many	NA	TRBV11-2	CASSLLGFNEQFF	TGTGCCAGCAGCTTGCTAGGGTTCAATGAGCAGTTCTTC
TRBJ2-5	many	NA	TRBV27	CASSRDRRSKGETQYF	TGTGCCAGCAGTAGAGACCGGCGGTCCAAGGGAGAGACCCAGTACTTC
TRBJ2-3	few	TRBD2	TRBV12-3/TRBV12-4	CACSLGTSSDTQYF	TGTGCCTGCAGTTTGGGGACTAGCTCAGATACGCAGTATTTT
TRBJ2-7	NA	NA	TRBV12-5	CASGLDPPPASSYEQYF	TGTGCTAGTGGTTTGGATCCTCCTCCAGCAAGCTCCTACGAGCAGTACTTC
TRBJ2-5	NA	NA	TRBV18	CASSPGGLAQETQYF	TGTGCCAGCTCACCAGGGGGGCTAGCCCAAGAGACCCAGTACTTC
TRBJ2-7	many	NA	TRBV5-1	CASSPVGDYEQYF	TGCGCCAGCAGCCCGGTGGGGGACTACGAGCAGTACTTC
TRBJ1-2	NA	TRBD1	TRBV20-1	CSASQPGQGNYGYTF	TGCAGTGCTAGTCAGCCGGGACAGGGAAACTATGGCTACACCTTC
TRBJ2-3	many	NA	TRBV5-1	CASSLHPTDTQYF	TGCGCCAGCAGTCTGCACCCCACAGATACGCAGTATTTT
TRBJ2-3	NA	NA	TRBV3-1	CASSEFRQDTDTQYF	TGTGCCAGCAGTGAATTCCGACAGGACACGGATACGCAGTATTTT
TRBJ2-3	NA	NA	TRBV4-1	CASSQEGGAGTDTQYF	TGCGCCAGCAGCCAAGAAGGGGGGGCCGGTACAGATACGCAGTATTTT
TRBJ1-2	many	TRBD1	TRBV18	CASSSGQGYGYTF	TGTGCCAGCAGTTCGGGACAGGGGTATGGCTACACCTTC
TRBJ2-7	few	TRBD2	TRBV10-3	CAIKSGTSSGSYEQYF	TGTGCCATCAAAAGTGGGACTAGTTCTGGGAGCTACGAGCAGTACTTC
TRBJ2-5	NA	NA	TRBV5-1	CASSSGGHQETQYF	TGCGCCAGCAGCTCCGGGGGCCACCAAGAGACCCAGTACTTC
TRBJ1-1	once	NA	TRBV7-9	CASSSQKGLNTEAFF	TGTGCCAGTAGTTCCCAGAAGGGTCTGAACACTGAAGCTTTCTTT
TRBJ2-5	many	NA	TRBV6-5	CASSYPFPSGGVMVQETQYF	TGTGCCAGCAGCTACCCGTTTCCCTCGGGCGGGGTAATGGTCCAAGAGACCCAGTACTTC
TRBJ2-1	many	TRBD1	TRBV12-3/TRBV12-4	CASSQGVYNEQFF	TGTGCCAGCAGCCAGGGGGTCTACAATGAGCAGTTCTTC
TRBJ2-5	NA	NA	TRBV5-1	CASSLEGTKRETQYF	TGCGCCAGCAGCTTGGAGGGGACCAAACGAGAGACCCAGTACTTC
TRBJ2-7	few	NA	TRBV7-9	CASSNSVTYEQYF	TGTGCCAGCAGCAATAGCGTTACCTACGAGCAGTACTTC
TRBJ2-7	few	NA	TRBV4-3	CASSQFQGRNEQYF	TGCGCCAGCAGCCAGTTCCAGGGCCGGAACGAGCAGTACTTC
TRBJ2-7	few	TRBD2	TRBV5-1	CASSPGGTNHEQYF	TGCGCCAGCAGCCCGGGAGGGACTAACCACGAGCAGTACTTC
TRBJ2-7	NA	NA	TRBV5-1	CASSPRSWDHEQYF	TGCGCCAGCAGCCCTAGGTCATGGGACCACGAGCAGTACTTC
TRBJ2-2	NA	NA	TRBV19	CASSNGANTGELFF	TGTGCCAGTAGTAACGGGGCGAACACCGGGGAGCTGTTTTTT
TRBJ1-3	NA	NA	TRBV3-1	CASSQVHRTSGNTIYF	TGTGCCAGCAGCCAAGTTCACCGCACCTCTGGAAACACCATATATTTT
TRBJ1-5	NA	NA	TRBV20-1	CSARRSRGFSQPQHF	TGCAGTGCTAGGCGGTCCCGCGGGTTCAGTCAGCCCCAGCATTTT
TRBJ2-7	NA	TRBD2	TRBV27	CASQRGINYEQYF	TGTGCCAGCCAGCGGGGGATCAACTACGAGCAGTACTTC
TRBJ2-3	few	NA	TRBV7-9	CASSSSAGIRTDTQYF	TGTGCCAGCAGCTCTAGCGCCGGAATCCGGACAGATACGCAGTATTTT
TRBJ1-5	many	TRBD1	TRBV7-2	CASSFTGVGQPQHF	TGTGCCAGCAGCTTCACAGGGGTTGGACAGCCCCAGCATTTT
TRBJ2-7	NA	NA	TRBV7-2	CASNQGGSYEQYF	TGTGCCAGCAACCAGGGGGGGTCCTACGAGCAGTACTTC
TRBJ2-1	few	TRBD2	TRBV9	CASSVGLAGENEQFF	TGTGCCAGCAGCGTCGGACTAGCGGGGGAAAATGAGCAGTTCTTC
TRBJ2-3	NA	NA	TRBV10-2	CASSTDQGSSTDTQYF	TGCGCCAGCAGTACGGACCAGGGATCTAGCACAGATACGCAGTATTTT
TRBJ2-3	few	TRBD2	TRBV3-1	CASSQDYFGGLTDTQYF	TGTGCCAGCAGCCAAGATTATTTCGGGGGGTTGACAGATACGCAGTATTTT
TRBJ1-2	NA	NA	TRBV7-2	CAGSLVLGRGYTF	TGTGCCGGCAGCTTAGTTTTGGGTCGAGGCTACACCTTC
TRBJ1-3	NA	NA	TRBV5-4	CASGFGTQTRGNTIYF	TGTGCCAGCGGCTTTGGGACCCAAACAAGGGGAAACACCATATATTTT
TRBJ2-1	few	TRBD2	TRBV4-2	CASSRLAGDHNEQFF	TGTGCCAGCAGCCGACTAGCGGGGGACCACAATGAGCAGTTCTTC
TRBJ2-7	once	TRBD1	TRBV7-8	CASSQERLDRGVPYEQYF	TGCGCCAGCAGCCAAGAAAGGTTGGACAGGGGGGTCCCCTACGAGCAGTACTTC
TRBJ1-2	NA	NA	TRBV12-3/TRBV12-4	CASSHDPSGGYTF	TGTGCCAGCAGTCATGATCCATCTGGTGGCTACACCTTC
TRBJ1-5	many	NA	TRBV20-1	CSARSGHLAHQPQHF	TGCAGTGCTAGATCCGGACACCTTGCCCATCAGCCCCAGCATTTT
TRBJ2-1	NA	NA	TRBV9	CASSPFDNEQFF	TGTGCCAGCAGCCCATTCGACAATGAGCAGTTCTTC
TRBJ2-2	many	TRBD1	TRBV6-5	CASSLDRGYTGELFF	TGTGCCAGCAGTTTGGACAGGGGTTACACCGGGGAGCTGTTTTTT
TRBJ2-1	NA	NA	TRBV20-1	CSAAKTFNEQFF	TGCAGTGCTGCCAAGACGTTCAATGAGCAGTTCTTC
TRBJ2-3	NA	TRBD1	TRBV10-1	CASQSGQGAMDTQYF	TGCGCCAGTCAATCGGGACAGGGGGCCATGGATACGCAGTATTTT
TRBJ2-3	few	NA	TRBV19	CASNSQATDTQYF	TGTGCCAGTAACTCCCAGGCCACAGATACGCAGTATTTT
TRBJ1-2	few	TRBD1	TRBV13	CASTYRQGANGYTF	TGTGCCAGCACGTACCGACAGGGTGCTAATGGCTACACCTTC
TRBJ2-7	NA	TRBD1	TRBV20-1	CSASAAGTGYEQYF	TGCAGTGCTAGCGCAGCCGGGACAGGTTACGAGCAGTACTTC
TRBJ2-2	many	NA	TRBV3-1	CASSPRKGSTGELFF	TGTGCCAGCAGCCCCCGGAAGGGGAGCACCGGGGAGCTGTTTTTT
TRBJ2-7	few	NA	TRBV6-9	CASMLDLNYEQYF	TGTGCCAGCATGTTGGACTTGAACTACGAGCAGTACTTC
TRBJ1-2	many	TRBD1	TRBV11-2	CASRRTGAYGYTF	TGTGCCAGCAGGAGGACAGGGGCCTATGGCTACACCTTC
TRBJ2-3	many	NA	TRBV20-1	CSARDLRKSTDTQYF	TGCAGTGCTAGAGATCTCAGAAAGTCCACAGATACGCAGTATTTT
TRBJ1-2	NA	NA	TRBV7-3	CANSQDTESAYGYTF	TGCGCCAACAGCCAAGACACGGAATCTGCCTATGGCTACACCTTC
TRBJ2-3	many	TRBD2	TRBV5-1	CASSLSGGRGTDTQYF	TGCGCCAGCAGCTTGAGCGGGGGGCGCGGCACAGATACGCAGTATTTT
TRBJ2-5	NA	TRBD2	TRBV5-1	CASSSSTSGKETQYF	TGCGCCAGCAGCTCCTCGACTAGCGGGAAAGAGACCCAGTACTTC
TRBJ2-7	few	TRBD2	TRBV6-1	CASQVGGIYEQYF	TGTGCCAGCCAGGTGGGAGGGATCTACGAGCAGTACTTC